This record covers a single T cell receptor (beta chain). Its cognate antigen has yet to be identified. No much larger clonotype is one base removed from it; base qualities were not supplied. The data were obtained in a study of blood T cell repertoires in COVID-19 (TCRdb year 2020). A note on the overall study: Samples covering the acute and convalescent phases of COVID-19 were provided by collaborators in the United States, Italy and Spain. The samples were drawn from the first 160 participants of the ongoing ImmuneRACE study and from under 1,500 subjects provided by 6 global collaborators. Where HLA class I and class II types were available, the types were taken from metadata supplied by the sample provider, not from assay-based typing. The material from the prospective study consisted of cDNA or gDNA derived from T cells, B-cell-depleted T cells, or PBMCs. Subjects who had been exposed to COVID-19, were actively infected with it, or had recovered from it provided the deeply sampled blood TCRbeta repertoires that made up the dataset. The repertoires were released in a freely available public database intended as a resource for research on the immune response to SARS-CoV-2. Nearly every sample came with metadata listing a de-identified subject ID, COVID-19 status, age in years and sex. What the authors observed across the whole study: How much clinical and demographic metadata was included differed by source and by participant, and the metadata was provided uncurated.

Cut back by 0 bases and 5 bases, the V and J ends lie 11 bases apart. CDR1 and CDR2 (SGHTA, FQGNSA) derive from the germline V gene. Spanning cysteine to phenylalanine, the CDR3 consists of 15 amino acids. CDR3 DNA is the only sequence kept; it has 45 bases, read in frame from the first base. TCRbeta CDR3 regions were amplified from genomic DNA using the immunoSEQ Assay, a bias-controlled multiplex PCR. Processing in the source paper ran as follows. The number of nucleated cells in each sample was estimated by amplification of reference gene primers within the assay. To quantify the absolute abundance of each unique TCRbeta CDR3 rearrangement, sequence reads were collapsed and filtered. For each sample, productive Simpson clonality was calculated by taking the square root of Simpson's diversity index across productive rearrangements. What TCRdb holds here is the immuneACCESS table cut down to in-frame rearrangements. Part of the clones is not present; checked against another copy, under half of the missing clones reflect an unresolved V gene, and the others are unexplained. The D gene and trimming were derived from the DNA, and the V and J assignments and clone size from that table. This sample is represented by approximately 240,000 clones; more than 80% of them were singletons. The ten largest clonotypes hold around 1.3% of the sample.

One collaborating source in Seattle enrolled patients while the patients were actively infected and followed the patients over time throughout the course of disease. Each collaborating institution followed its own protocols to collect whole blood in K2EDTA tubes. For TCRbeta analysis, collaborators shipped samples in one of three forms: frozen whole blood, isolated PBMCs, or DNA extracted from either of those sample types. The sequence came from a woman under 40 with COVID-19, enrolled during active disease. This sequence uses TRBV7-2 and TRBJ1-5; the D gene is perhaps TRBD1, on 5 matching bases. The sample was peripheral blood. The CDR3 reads CASSLAGQGHQPQHF. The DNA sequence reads TGTGCCAGCAGCTTAGCGGGCCAGGGCCATCAGCCCCAGCATTTT.